Listed below are T cell receptor beta chains from one sample, sequenced in a study of blood T cell repertoires in COVID-19. Method: immunoSEQ multiplex PCR; TCRdb's copy keeps in-frame clones and lacks some. Altogether about 480,000 clones are present, around 89% being singletons, with the ten largest covering 4% to 5.5%. Sequencing was done on a sample of peripheral blood. The origin of the receptors is a woman aged 25-40 years with acute or convalescent COVID-19. The CDR3 runs from the conserved cysteine through the conserved F or W. A D gene is named only where the DNA matches it firmly. Clone size is stated in some rows and not others, as once, few, many or a class when expanded.

>TRBD1|TRBJ2-7|once|15|TRBV6-6
TGTGCCAGCAAGAACCCCGGGACAGGGGTCGGAGAGCAGTACTTC
CASKNPGTGVGEQYF
>NA|TRBJ2-7|NA|14|TRBV7-9
TGTGCCAGCAGCCCGGGTGGAGCCACCTACGAGCAGTACTTC
CASSPGGATYEQYF
>NA|TRBJ1-2|NA|14|TRBV5-5
TGTGCCAGCAGCTCAAACCCCCCCTCGGGTGGCTACACCTTC
CASSSNPPSGGYTF
>TRBD1|TRBJ2-3|NA|14|TRBV5-4
TGTGCCGGAGGACAGGGGATGAGGGAAGATACGCAGTATTTT
CAGGQGMREDTQYF
>NA|TRBJ1-1|NA|14|TRBV7-9
TGTGCCAGCAGCCCCTGGACAGTGAACACTGAAGCTTTCTTT
CASSPWTVNTEAFF
>NA|TRBJ2-7|once|13|TRBV6-6
TGTGCCAGCAGTGGGGACACTCCCTACGAGCAGTACTTC
CASSGDTPYEQYF
>NA|TRBJ2-5|NA|16|TRBV4-1
TGCGCCAGCAGCCGAGACAGACAGGCCTATGGGGAGACCCAGTACTTC
CASSRDRQAYGETQYF
>NA|TRBJ2-2|NA|13|TRBV28
TGTGCCAGCAGTTTACAGGCCGGAGGGGAGCTGTTTTTT
CASSLQAGGELFF
>TRBD1|TRBJ1-2|NA|15|TRBV2
TGTGCCAGCAGGGAAGCGACCAGGGGGCTGAGTGGCTACACCTTC
CASREATRGLSGYTF
>NA|TRBJ2-1|once|14|TRBV5-1
TGCGCCAGCAGCTTGGTAGCCCGGGAAGGGGAGCAGTTCTTC
CASSLVAREGEQFF
>NA|TRBJ1-4|NA|14|TRBV11-2
TGTGCCAGCAGCCCGTTGGGAGTCGGTGAAAAACTGTTTTTT
CASSPLGVGEKLFF
>NA|TRBJ1-2|NA|14|TRBV2
TGTGCCAGCAGTTCGGCAGGGGCTGACTATGGCTACACCTTC
CASSSAGADYGYTF
>NA|TRBJ2-2|NA|13|TRBV5-4
TGTGCCAGCAGCGCTCCTGATAGCGGGGAGCTGTTTTTT
CASSAPDSGELFF
>TRBD2|TRBJ2-1|NA|16|TRBV24-1
TGTGCCACCAGTGACCCTGGCGGGGGGCGATACAATGAGCAGTTCTTC
CATSDPGGGRYNEQFF